This T cell receptor beta chain stems from a study of T cells in pancreatic ductal adenocarcinoma (dated by TCRdb to the late 2010s). With respect to the entire study: The work assessed suppressive cells as well as CD8+ T cells infiltrating resected pancreatic ductal adenocarcinoma, measuring their numbers, locations, and properties, in order to shed light on the adaptive T-cell response that occurs naturally. Study-level results and caveats: Tumor versus blood clonality comparisons may be biased because tumors are enriched in CD45RO+ effector rather than naive T cells, biasing toward lower diversity. T-cell clonality did not differ significantly between tumor and blood, with mean clonality around 0.11 in tumors and around 0.069 in blood. Because most pancreatic cancer patients present with inoperable disease, the resected cohort was biased toward the minority with early-stage disease. Blood samples had more total productive templates and 7 to 10-fold more unique clonotypes than tumor samples.

Pancreatic ductal adenocarcinoma patients who had undergone surgery without neoadjuvant therapy were selected. Peripheral blood was collected in heparin tubes, from which PBMCs were isolated by histopaque density gradient and cryopreserved in approximately 10% DMSO. The DNeasy Blood and Tissue Kit, with Proteinase K and RNase treatment, was used to extract genomic DNA from about 7 PBMC specimens and roughly 10 flash-frozen tumor specimens. TCR beta CDR3 regions were amplified from genomic DNA using the immunoSEQ hsTCRB kit. An Illumina HiSeq system was used for high-throughput TRB CDR3 sequencing. The published analysis was carried out like this. Sequencing reads were analyzed with the immunoSEQ software, and nonproductive sequences with premature stops or frame-shifts were excluded. Clonality of the repertoire was calculated as one minus the Shannon entropy normalized by log2 of the number of unique productive sequences. Imported from immuneACCESS, the table was reduced by TCRdb to in-frame sequences with V and J called. These copies leave out some clones; in studies compared against another copy, an unresolved V gene accounts for under half, and the cause of the remainder is not known. Clone size and the V and J calls come from that table; the DNA yielded D and trimming. This sample comprises about 29,000 clones, roughly 92% of them detected only once. The ten most abundant clones make up roughly 2.2% of the sample.

This clone was seen just once. Its antigen is not yet known. Nothing much larger sits one base from this clone, and base qualities are not available. Material: PBMCs. The TCR originated in a human donor with pancreatic ductal adenocarcinoma.

The CDR3 protein: CASSSLAGEANEQFF. The DNA sequence reads TGTGCCAGCAGCTCACTAGCGGGAGAGGCCAATGAGCAGTTCTTC. This receptor chain uses TRBV7-9 and TRBJ2-1; the central 11 bases match TRBD2. CDR1 SEHNR and CDR2 FQNEAQ were looked up in the germline V gene (reference sequence). V is cut back by 4 bases and J by 6 bases, with 5 bases in the junction unmatched. From the cysteine through the phenylalanine, the CDR3 covers 15 amino acids. Only the CDR3 DNA is retained, 45 bases long and in frame from the first base.